This TCR beta chain was captured by sequencing in a study of blood T cells in healthy people across ages. Overall study results and limits: Unsorted PBMC input precluded a conclusive naive versus antigen-experienced comparison.

On this clonotype: Its antigen is still unknown.

The germline V gene encodes CDR1 SGHTA and CDR2 FQGTGA. The CDR3 loop spans 17 amino acids. The ends lost 6 bases at V and 4 bases at J; junction bases unmatched: 14. Combining a sample-barcoded 5' primer with a J-beta primer mix, a second PCR ran for roughly 6 to 12 cycles. TCRdb reprocessed the 5' RACE reads via MiXCR and lists one record per CDR3 protein. The table records over 950,000 distinct CDR3 sequences, 35% to 40% of them present only once. Material for sequencing was blood. The TCR was taken from a man between 18 and 29 years old in good health. J is TRBJ2-2 and V is TRBV7-3, with 7 bases fitting TRBD1. The CDR3 protein is CASSPGQAVRSTGELFF. The CDR3 DNA sequence: TGTGCCAGCAGTCCCGGACAGGCGGTTAGGAGCACCGGGGAGCTGTTTTTT.